The sequence of this T cell receptor beta chain was determined in a study of beta chain features in type 1 diabetes. Purities in excess of 95% were seen in all sorted populations. The length of the CDR3 is 13 residues. With 5 bases removed from V and 5 bases from J, the gap between germline ends came to 13 bases. Per the germline V gene, CDR1 is GTSNPN and CDR2 is SVGIG (reference sequence). Study results and limitations: Within each of all four CD4+ subsets, Type 1 diabetes patients had TCRB CDR3s that were moderately but significantly shorter. The naive, central memory and Treg TCRB repertoires showed an apparent similarity that was greater among patients than among healthy donors.

TCRB transcripts that were expressed got sequenced, as all of the isolated RNA had been reverse transcribed. Regulatory, naive and central memory T cell samples averaged roughly 4 million reads. The data were produced by immunoSEQ multiplex PCR, yet TCRdb's version contains in-frame clones alone and is incomplete. Of approximately 150,000 clones in the sample, approximately 13% are singletons; the top ten hold 1% to 1.5%. For this clone: Its target is unknown.

The receptor was derived from a man younger than 30 with type 1 diabetes. Source material: central memory CD4+ T cells from blood. This chain links TRBV30 with TRBJ2-1, with D maybe TRBD2 (6 bases). DNA of the CDR3: TGTGCCTGGGATAAACCGGGGGACAATGAGCAGTTCTTC. Translating gives CAWDKPGDNEQFF.